The clone carrying this T cell receptor (beta chain) was recorded at least ten times. Its specificity is unknown. The germline V gene encodes CDR1 MNHNS and CDR2 SASEGT. V lost 7 bases and J lost 12, with 25 bases in between. The CDR3 consists of 15 residues. Each CDR3 protein is one row after TCRdb ran MiXCR on the 5' RACE reads. This table holds around 490,000 distinct CDR3 sequences, under 5.5% found once. The sample is drawn from a study of CD8 T cells in ankylosing spondylitis. Study-wide findings and caveats: Characteristic of ankylosing spondylitis blood, it appeared, was a TCR beta motif comprising about 8 highly homologous variants.

The sequence came from a male donor with ankylosing spondylitis. The chain has TRBV6-1 and TRBJ2-1; no clear D gene. The sequenced material came from blood, either unsorted or a sorted T cell fraction (not recorded which). CDR3 coding DNA: TGTGCCAGCAACTACGTCCGGTCCTGGACCGGTGGGCAGTTCTTC. Protein sequence: CASNYVRSWTGGQFF.